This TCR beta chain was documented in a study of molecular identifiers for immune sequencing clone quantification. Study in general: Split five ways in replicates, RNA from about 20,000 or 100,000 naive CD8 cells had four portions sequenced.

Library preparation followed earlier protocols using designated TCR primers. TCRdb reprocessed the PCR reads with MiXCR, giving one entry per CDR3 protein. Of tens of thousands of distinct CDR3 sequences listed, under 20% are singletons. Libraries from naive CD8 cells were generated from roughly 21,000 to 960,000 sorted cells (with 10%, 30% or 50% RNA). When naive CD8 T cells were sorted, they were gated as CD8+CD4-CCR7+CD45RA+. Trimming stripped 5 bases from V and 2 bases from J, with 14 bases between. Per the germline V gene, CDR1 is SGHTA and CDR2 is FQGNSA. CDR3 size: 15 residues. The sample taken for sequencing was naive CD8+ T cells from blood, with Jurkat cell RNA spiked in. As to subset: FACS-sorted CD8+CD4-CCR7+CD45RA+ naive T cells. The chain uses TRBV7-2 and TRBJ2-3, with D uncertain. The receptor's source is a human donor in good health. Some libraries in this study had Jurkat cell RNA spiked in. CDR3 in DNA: TGTGCCAGCAGCCCCCGCTCTTGGAACACAGATACGCAGTATTTT. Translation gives CASSPRSWNTDTQYF.